Each of the 18 T cell receptor beta chains below was sequenced from the same sample in a study of early T cells in non-severe SARS-CoV-2 infection. In TCRdb, the 5' RACE reads were re-called with MiXCR into one record per CDR3 protein. The sample comprises around 30,000 distinct CDR3 sequences, roughly 5% of which are singletons, and approximately 6.5% rests with the top ten. The material sequenced was whole blood. These receptors were taken from an adult who was a healthcare worker with PCR-confirmed SARS-CoV-2 infection or an uninfected control (not recorded which).

This clonotype occurred a few times. The chain couples TRBV19 to TRBJ2-2, with 8 bases aligning to TRBD1. Germline CDR1 is LNHDA and CDR2 is SQIVND (reference sequence). Germline trimming cut 6 bases from V and 6 bases from J; bases unmatched to any gene: 6. The CDR3 runs 14 residues. CDR3 sequence: CASSLSTGAGELFF. CDR3 coding DNA: TGTGCCAGTAGCCTTTCGACAGGGGCCGGGGAGCTGTTTTTT.

This clonotype has a count of ten or more. The chain employs TRBV12-3 or TRBV12-4 and TRBJ1-1; perhaps TRBD1 as D (5 bases). This CDR3 has 13 amino acids. The V gene lost 4 bases and the J gene lost 5 bases, with 11 bases spanning the gap. The CDR3 bases are TGTGCCAGCAGTTGGCAGGGCTTGACTGAAGCTTTCTTT. It is translated as CASSWQGLTEAFF.

Many counts were recorded for this clonotype. The chain links TRBV28 to TRBJ1-3; TRBD1 agrees at 7 bases. V was clipped by 4 bases and J by 2 bases; unmatched bases: 5. The CDR3 spans 15 residues. In germline, CDR1 is MDHEN, CDR2 SYDVKM. This CDR3 reads CASSYPDRAGNTIYF. In DNA form, the CDR3 reads TGTGCCAGCAGTTACCCCGACAGGGCTGGAAACACCATATATTTT.

Relative to its sample, this clonotype is medium-sized. This rearrangement joins TRBV6-6 to TRBJ2-4, with D possibly matching TRBD1 (6 bases). Germline loops: CDR1 MNHNY, CDR2 SVGAGI (reference sequence). The V end lost 7 bases, the J end lost 0 bases, and 7 bases lay between the germline ends. The CDR3 has 13 residues. Written as DNA, the CDR3 is TGTGCCAGCACAGGGGTAGCCAAAAACATTCAGTACTTC. Translated: CASTGVAKNIQYF.

This clonotype was detected only a few times. The gene calls are TRBV29-1 and TRBJ2-3, with TRBD1 identical over 8 bases. Looked up from germline, CDR1 is SQVTM and CDR2 is ANQGSEA. V shed 8 bases, J shed 2 bases, and the junction held 12 bases outside the gene matches. The CDR3 covers 15 residues. In DNA, the CDR3 is TGCAGCTCTTCTCCAGGGGGCGCCCCCACAGATACGCAGTATTTT. This gives the protein CSSSPGGAPTDTQYF.

This clonotype was seen many times. The chain carries TRBV24-1 and TRBJ2-1, with 7 bases identical to TRBD1. J was trimmed by 7 bases and V by 3 bases; bases with no gene match: 11. The CDR3 has 16 residues. The germline gives CDR1 KGHDR, CDR2 SFDVKD. CDR3 in amino acids: CATSDTTGVTGNEQFF. DNA of the CDR3: TGTGCCACCAGTGATACCACAGGGGTTACTGGGAATGAGCAGTTCTTC.

This clonotype has at least ten counts. The J gene is TRBJ2-3, the V gene TRBV20-1; no clear D. Trimming cost V 0 bases and J 3 bases, with 13 bases left between them. The CDR3 runs to 15 residues. From germline, CDR1 is DFQATT and CDR2 SNEGSKA (reference sequence). This chain's CDR3 is CSARENKVGTDTQYF. The CDR3 DNA follows: TGCAGTGCTAGAGAAAACAAAGTGGGTACAGATACGCAGTATTTT.

This clonotype showed up many times. The chain recombines TRBV6-6 with TRBJ2-7; 7 nucleotides agree with TRBD1. V lost 6 bases, J lost 0 bases, and 8 bases stayed unmatched. The CDR3 totals 15 residues. In germline, CDR1 is MNHNY, CDR2 SVGAGI (reference sequence). In DNA, the CDR3 is TGTGCCAGCAGCCGCCGGGACAGTTACTCCTACGAGCAGTACTTC. It translates to CASSRRDSYSYEQYF.

The DNA for the CDR3 is TGTGCCAGCTCCGGAGGTAGCGGTGGAGTAGTAGAGACCCAGTACTTC. It specifies CASSGGSGGVVETQYF. V is TRBV25-1 and J is TRBJ2-5; tentative D call: TRBD2 (6 bases). V lost 8 bases, J lost 4 bases, and 23 bases lay in between. CDR3 length equals 16 residues. Looked up from germline, CDR1 is MGHDK and CDR2 is SYGVNS. Looking up the rest from reference TRBV25-1 and TRBJ2-5 gives the full variable domain: EADIYQTPRYLVIGTGKKITLECSQTMGHDKMYWYQQDPGMELHLIHYSYGVNSTEKGDLSSESTVSRIRTEHFPLTLESARPSHTSQYLCASSGGSGGVVETQYFGPGTRLLVL.

This chain joins TRBV28 and TRBJ1-1, with D tentatively TRBD1 (5 bases). Per germline, CDR1 MDHEN and CDR2 SYDVKM. This CDR3 has 13 amino acids. V lost 6 bases and J lost 5, with 13 bases in between. The CDR3 region has the DNA TGTGCCAGCAGCCGCCTCAGGGTTACTGAAGCTTTCTTT. This gives the protein CASSRLRVTEAFF.

There are many counts of this clonotype. CDR3 in DNA: TGTGCCAGTTCCCCCGGGACTAGCGGGATTGGAGAGCAGTACTTC. This codes for CASSPGTSGIGEQYF. The chain links TRBV19 to TRBJ2-7, with 13 bases that match TRBD2. Germline CDR1 LNHDA, CDR2 SQIVND (reference sequence). This CDR3 is 15 amino acids long. The V and J ends lost 8 bases and 7 bases, in that order; junction bases with no gene match: 11.

This clonotype has only a few counts. V usage is TRBV11-2 and J usage is TRBJ2-1, with D unclear. The CDR3 runs to 23 residues. Between the trimmed V and J ends, which lost 0 bases and 7 bases, there was a span of 37 bases. The germline gives CDR1 SGHAT, CDR2 FQNNGV. The CDR3 nucleotides are TGTGCCAGCAGCTTAGAGTTGCACCACCTTACTTTTTTCCGGATCGTCCCCCCTAATGAGCAGTTCTTC. Protein sequence: CASSLELHHLTFFRIVPPNEQFF.

The CDR3 DNA reads TGTGCCAGCAGCGAACCCCCAATGAACTATGGCTACACCTTC. Translated, it gives CASSEPPMNYGYTF. V and J are TRBV28 and TRBJ1-2; D not resolved. The CDR3 loop spans 14 amino acids. Germline V gene sequence: CDR1 MDHEN, CDR2 SYDVKM. Trimming left V 6 bases short and J 2 bases short, with 13 bases between.

This clonotype has at least ten counts. The chain carries TRBV18 and TRBJ1-5, with a weak D call TRBD1 (5 bases). This CDR3 comprises 14 residues. Trimming removed 6 bases from V and 4 bases from J, with 13 bases in between. Per the germline V gene, CDR1 is KGHSH and CDR2 is LQKENI. The CDR3 sequence is CASSPGTPNQPQHF. In DNA, the CDR3 is TGTGCCAGCTCTCCCGGGACCCCTAATCAGCCCCAGCATTTT.

This clonotype has at least ten counts. The chain links TRBV6-1 to TRBJ2-7; 12 nucleotides agree with TRBD2. CDR1 is MNHNS and CDR2 is SASEGT in the germline V gene. The length of the CDR3 is 19 residues. The junction had 15 bases not matched to a gene; V was cut back by 2 bases and J by 4 bases. CDR3 amino acids: CASSERVGLLAGGLYEQYF. The DNA of the CDR3 is TGTGCCAGCAGTGAAAGAGTTGGGCTACTAGCGGGAGGCTTGTACGAGCAGTACTTC.

There are many counts of this clonotype. The chain links TRBV7-2 to TRBJ1-2; weak D call: TRBD1 (6 bases). The germline V gene encodes CDR1 SGHTA and CDR2 FQGNSA. The CDR3 covers 14 residues. Trimming shortened V by 1 base and J by 5 bases, and 11 bases separated the two germline ends. This chain's CDR3 is CASSLGTETYGYTF. CDR3 DNA: TGTGCCAGCAGCTTAGGGACAGAAACGTATGGCTACACCTTC.

This clonotype was recorded at least ten times. CDR3 protein: CASSYRGPGANVLTF. The CDR3 region has the DNA TGTGCCAGCAGTTACCGGGGGCCTGGGGCCAACGTCCTGACTTTC. The chain couples TRBV6-6 to TRBJ2-6; the D call may be TRBD1 or TRBD2 (6 bases each). Trimming pared 2 bases from V and 2 bases from J, leaving 7 bases between. The CDR3 sequence is 15 residues long. Germline V gene data show CDR1 as MNHNY and CDR2 as SVGAGI (reference sequence).

The chain has TRBV20-1 and TRBJ2-3, with 12 bases fitting TRBD2. The V gene end was trimmed by 6 bases and the J gene end by 6 bases; junction bases not matched to a gene: 7. Germline V gene sequence: CDR1 DFQATT, CDR2 SNEGSKA (reference sequence). This CDR3 has 14 residues. CDR3 nucleotide sequence: TGCAGTGCCAGACTAGCGGGAGAGGGGGATACGCAGTATTTT. Its protein is CSARLAGEGDTQYF.